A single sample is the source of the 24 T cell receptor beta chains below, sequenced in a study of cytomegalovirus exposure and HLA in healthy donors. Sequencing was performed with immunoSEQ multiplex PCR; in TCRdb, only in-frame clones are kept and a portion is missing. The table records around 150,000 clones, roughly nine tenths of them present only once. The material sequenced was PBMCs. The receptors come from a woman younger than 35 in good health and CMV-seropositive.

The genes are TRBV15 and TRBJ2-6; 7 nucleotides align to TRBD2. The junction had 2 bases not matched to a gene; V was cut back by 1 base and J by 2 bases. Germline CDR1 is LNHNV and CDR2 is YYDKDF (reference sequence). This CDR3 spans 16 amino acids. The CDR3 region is CATSRGGGAGANVLTF. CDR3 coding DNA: TGTGCCACCAGCAGAGGGGGGGGTGCTGGGGCCAACGTCCTGACTTTC.

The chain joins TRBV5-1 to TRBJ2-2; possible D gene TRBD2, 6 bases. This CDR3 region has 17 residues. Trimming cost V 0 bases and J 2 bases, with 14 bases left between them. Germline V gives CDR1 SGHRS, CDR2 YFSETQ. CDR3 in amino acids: CASSLGFGDSNTGELFF. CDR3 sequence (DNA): TGCGCCAGCAGCTTGGGTTTCGGGGACTCCAACACCGGGGAGCTGTTTTTT.

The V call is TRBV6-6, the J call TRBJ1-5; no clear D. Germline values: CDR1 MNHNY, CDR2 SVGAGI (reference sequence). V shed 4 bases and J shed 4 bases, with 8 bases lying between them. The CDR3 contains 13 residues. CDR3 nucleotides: TGTGCCAGCAGTTCATCTGAGAATCAGCCCCAGCATTTT. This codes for CASSSSENQPQHF.

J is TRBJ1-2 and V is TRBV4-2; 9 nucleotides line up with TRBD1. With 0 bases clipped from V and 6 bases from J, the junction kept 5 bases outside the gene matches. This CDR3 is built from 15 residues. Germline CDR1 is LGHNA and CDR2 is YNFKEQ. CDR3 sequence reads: CASSQEGGQGDGYTF. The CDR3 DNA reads TGTGCCAGCAGCCAAGAAGGGGGACAGGGCGATGGCTACACCTTC.

CDR3 in amino acids: CASSLEDGKNIQYF. The CDR3 DNA reads as TGTGCCAGCAGCTTAGAGGACGGGAAGAACATTCAGTACTTC. This chain connects TRBV7-2 to TRBJ2-4; D might be TRBD2 (5 bases). V gave up 1 base and J gave up 7 bases, with 11 bases separating them. This CDR3 region has 14 residues. Germline V gives CDR1 SGHTA, CDR2 FQGNSA. Full variable domain (missing parts from reference TRBV7-2 and TRBJ2-4): GAGVSQSPSNKVTEKGKDVELRCDPISGHTALYWYRQSLGQGLEFLIYFQGNSAPDKSGLPSDRFSAERTGGSVSTLTIQRTQQEDSAVYLCASSLEDGKNIQYFGAGTRLSVL.

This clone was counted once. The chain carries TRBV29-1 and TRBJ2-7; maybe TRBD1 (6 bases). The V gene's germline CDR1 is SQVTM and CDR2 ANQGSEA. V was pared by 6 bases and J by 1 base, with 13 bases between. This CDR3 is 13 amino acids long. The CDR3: CSVDLQGSYEQYF. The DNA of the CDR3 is TGCAGCGTGGACTTACAGGGTTCCTACGAGCAGTACTTC.

CDR3 residues: CASGEGLTNNEQFF. For the CDR3, the DNA is TGTGCCAGCGGAGAGGGACTAACTAACAATGAGCAGTTCTTC. The chain joins TRBV2 to TRBJ2-1; 7 bases are a match to TRBD2. The germline V gene encodes CDR1 SNHLY and CDR2 FYNNEI. The CDR3 is made up of 14 amino acids. V shed 8 bases and J 5 bases; nucleotides not matched to a gene: 9.

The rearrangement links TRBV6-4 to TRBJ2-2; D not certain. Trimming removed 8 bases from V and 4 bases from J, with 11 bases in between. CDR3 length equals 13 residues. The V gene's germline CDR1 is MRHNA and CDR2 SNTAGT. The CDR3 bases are TGTGCCAGCGCCGCGGTGACCACCGGGGAGCTGTTTTTT. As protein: CASAAVTTGELFF.

CDR3 nucleotides: TGTGCCAGCAAGAGAATATGGGACAGGGGCTATGGCTACACCTTC. Its protein product is CASKRIWDRGYGYTF. The rearrangement joins TRBV2 to TRBJ1-2, with 10 bases lining up with TRBD1. This CDR3 has 15 residues. CDR1 and CDR2 from the germline V gene are SNHLY and FYNNEI. V trimming: 7 bases; J trimming: 4 bases; junction bases outside the gene matches: 9.

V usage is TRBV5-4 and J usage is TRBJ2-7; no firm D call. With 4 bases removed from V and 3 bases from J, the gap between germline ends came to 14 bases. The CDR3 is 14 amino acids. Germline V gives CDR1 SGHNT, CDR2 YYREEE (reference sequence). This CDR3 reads CASSHMTRNYEQYF. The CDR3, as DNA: TGTGCCAGCAGCCATATGACTCGAAACTACGAGCAGTACTTC.

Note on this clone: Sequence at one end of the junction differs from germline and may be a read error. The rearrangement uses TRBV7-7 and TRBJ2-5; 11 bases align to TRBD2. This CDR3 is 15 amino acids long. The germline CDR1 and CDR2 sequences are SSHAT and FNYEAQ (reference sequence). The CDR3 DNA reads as TGTGCTAGCAGCTCACTAGCGGGAGTGGGGGAGACCCAGTACTTC. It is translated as CASSSLAGVGETQYF.

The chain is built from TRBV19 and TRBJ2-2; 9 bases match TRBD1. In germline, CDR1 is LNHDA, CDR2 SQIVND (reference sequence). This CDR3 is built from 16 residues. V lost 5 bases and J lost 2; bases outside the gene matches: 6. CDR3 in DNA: TGTGCCAGTAGTGACTGGGACAGGGTTAACACCGGGGAGCTGTTTTTT. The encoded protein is CASSDWDRVNTGELFF.

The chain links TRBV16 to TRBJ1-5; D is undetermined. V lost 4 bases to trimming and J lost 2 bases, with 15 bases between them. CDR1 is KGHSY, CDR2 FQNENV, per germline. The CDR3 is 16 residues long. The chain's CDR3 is CASSRNSVGGNQPQHF. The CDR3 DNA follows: TGTGCCAGCAGCCGAAACAGTGTCGGGGGCAATCAGCCCCAGCATTTT.

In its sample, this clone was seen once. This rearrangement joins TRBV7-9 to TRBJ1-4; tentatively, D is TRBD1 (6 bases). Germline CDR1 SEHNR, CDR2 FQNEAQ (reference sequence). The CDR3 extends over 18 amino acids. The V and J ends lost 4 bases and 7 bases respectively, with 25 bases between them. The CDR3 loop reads CASSSGFLRGGPIEKLFF. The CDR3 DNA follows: TGTGCCAGCAGCTCCGGGTTTCTCAGGGGCGGGCCAATTGAAAAACTGTTTTTT.

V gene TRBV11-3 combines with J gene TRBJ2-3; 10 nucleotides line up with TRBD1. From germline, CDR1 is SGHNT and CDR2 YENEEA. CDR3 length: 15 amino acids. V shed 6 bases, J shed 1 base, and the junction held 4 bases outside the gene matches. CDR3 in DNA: TGTGCCAGCAGGCGAGGGACAGGGGGCACAGATACGCAGTATTTT. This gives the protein CASRRGTGGTDTQYF.

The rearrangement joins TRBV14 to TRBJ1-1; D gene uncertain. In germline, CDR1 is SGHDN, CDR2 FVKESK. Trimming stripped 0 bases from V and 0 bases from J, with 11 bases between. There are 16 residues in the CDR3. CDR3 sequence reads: CASSQEWASLNTEAFF. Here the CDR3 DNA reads TGTGCCAGCAGCCAAGAATGGGCGAGTCTGAACACTGAAGCTTTCTTT.

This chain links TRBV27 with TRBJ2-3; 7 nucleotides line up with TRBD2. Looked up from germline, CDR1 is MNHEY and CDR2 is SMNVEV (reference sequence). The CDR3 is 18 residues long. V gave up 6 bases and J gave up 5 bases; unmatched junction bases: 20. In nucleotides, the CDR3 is TGTGCCAGCAGCGGATCCCGCGGGCGGGAGTCCATAGTAGATACGCAGTATTTT. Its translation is CASSGSRGRESIVDTQYF.

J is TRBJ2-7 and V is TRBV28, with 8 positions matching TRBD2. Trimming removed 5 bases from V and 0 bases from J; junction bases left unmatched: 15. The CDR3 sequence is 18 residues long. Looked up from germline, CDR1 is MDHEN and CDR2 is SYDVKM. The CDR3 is CASSLSVRAGGDSYEQYF. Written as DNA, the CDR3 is TGTGCCAGCAGTCTATCAGTCCGGGCGGGGGGCGACTCCTACGAGCAGTACTTC.

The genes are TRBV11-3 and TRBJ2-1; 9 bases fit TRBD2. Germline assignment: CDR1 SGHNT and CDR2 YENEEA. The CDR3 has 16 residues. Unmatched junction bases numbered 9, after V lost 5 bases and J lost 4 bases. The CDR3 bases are TGTGCCAGCAGCCGTCAATCGACTAGCGGATACAATGAGCAGTTCTTC. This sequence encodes CASSRQSTSGYNEQFF.

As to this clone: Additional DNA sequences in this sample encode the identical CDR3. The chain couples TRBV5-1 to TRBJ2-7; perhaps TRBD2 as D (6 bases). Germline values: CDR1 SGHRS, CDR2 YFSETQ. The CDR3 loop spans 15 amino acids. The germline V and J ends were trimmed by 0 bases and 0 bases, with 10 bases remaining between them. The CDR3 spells CASSLVAGSSYEQYF. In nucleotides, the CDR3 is TGCGCCAGCAGCTTGGTGGCGGGGAGCTCCTACGAGCAGTACTTC.

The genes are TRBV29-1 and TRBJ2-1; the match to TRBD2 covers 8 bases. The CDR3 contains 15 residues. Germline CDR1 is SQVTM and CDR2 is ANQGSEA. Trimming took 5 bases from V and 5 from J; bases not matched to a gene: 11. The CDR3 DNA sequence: TGCAGCGTTTCTGGCGGGGGGCGGATAAACAATGAGCAGTTCTTC. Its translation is CSVSGGGRINNEQFF.

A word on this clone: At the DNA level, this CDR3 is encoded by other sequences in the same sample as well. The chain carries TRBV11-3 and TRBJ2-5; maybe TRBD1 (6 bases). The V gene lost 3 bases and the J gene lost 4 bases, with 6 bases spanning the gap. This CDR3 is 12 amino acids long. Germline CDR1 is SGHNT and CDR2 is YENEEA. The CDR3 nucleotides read TGTGCCAGCAGCTTCAGGGGAGAGACCCAGTACTTC. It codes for CASSFRGETQYF.

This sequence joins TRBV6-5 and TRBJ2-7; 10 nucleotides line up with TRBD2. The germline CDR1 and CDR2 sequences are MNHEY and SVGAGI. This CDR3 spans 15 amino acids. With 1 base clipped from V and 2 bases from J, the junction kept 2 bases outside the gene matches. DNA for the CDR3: TGTGCCAGCAGTTACTGGACTAGCGGAACCTACGAGCAGTACTTC. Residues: CASSYWTSGTYEQYF.

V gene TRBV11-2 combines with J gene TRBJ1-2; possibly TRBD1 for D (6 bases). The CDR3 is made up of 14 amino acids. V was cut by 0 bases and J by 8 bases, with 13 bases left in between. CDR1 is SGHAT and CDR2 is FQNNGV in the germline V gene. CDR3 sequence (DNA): TGTGCCAGCAGCTTAGACTCGACAGGATTGGGCTACACCTTC. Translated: CASSLDSTGLGYTF.